This T cell receptor beta chain was identified in a study of T and B cells in COVID-19 patients. Study outcomes and limitations: Clonality of TRB repertoires was high in active COVID-19; recovery brought above-healthy diversity and richness.

This clonotype was detected only a few times. Antigen specificity is unknown. Blood genomic DNA input for TRB amplification was about 240-500 ng. BIOMED2 TRB-A/B primer pools were used in multiplex TRB PCR. From the multiplex PCR reads, TCRdb called clonotypes with MiXCR, one entry per CDR3 protein. The sample gives around 15,000 distinct CDR3 sequences, roughly 28% of which show up once; around 6.8% is in the top ten. CDR3 length equals 15 residues. V was shortened by 5 bases and J by 0 bases, with 13 bases between the two germline ends. Germline CDR1 KGHSH, CDR2 LQKENI. The TCR sequence derives from a human donor who had recovered from COVID-19. The rearrangement uses TRBV18 and TRBJ1-1, with TRBD1 as a possible D gene (5 bases). Sequencing was performed on blood. The CDR3 here is CASSYGGKMNTEAFF. CDR3 sequence (DNA): TGTGCCAGCTCATACGGGGGGAAGATGAACACTGAAGCTTTCTTT.